Below, one TCR beta chain is given with its context. Other DNA sequences in this specimen translate into the identical CDR3. These data come from a study of blood T cell repertoires in COVID-19. Categorization into cohorts depended on clinical history that participants reported. The CDR3 is 16 residues long. Germline CDR1 reads SEHNR; CDR2 reads FQNEAQ (reference sequence). The junction had 8 bases not matched to a gene; V was cut back by 5 bases and J by 4 bases. Assay: immunoSEQ multiplex PCR; the TCRdb copy retains only in-frame clones and omits some. Of 450,000 to 600,000 clones detected, about 90% appear once; the ten largest clones hold around 0.64%.

This TCR derives from a young woman who had recovered from COVID-19. Sequencing input: PBMCs or T cells enriched from blood (not recorded which). This sequence joins TRBV7-9 and TRBJ1-3, with 10 nucleotides matching TRBD1. The CDR3 DNA follows: TGTGCCAGCAGCCCACCGACAGGGGGCGGAGGAAACACCATATATTTT. The encoded protein is CASSPPTGGGGNTIYF.